There are many counts of the clone carrying this T cell receptor (beta chain). The presence of a unique molecular identifier marked each TCR cDNA molecule. TCRdb passed the 5' RACE reads through MiXCR, listing each CDR3 protein once. Here the sample spans approximately 40,000 distinct CDR3 sequences, 4% to 6% being singletons. The data stem from a study of spatial heterogeneity in lung cancer. CDR1 is MDHEN and CDR2 is SYDVKM in the germline V gene. Trimming took 6 bases from V and 8 from J; bases not matched to a gene: 6. The CDR3 runs 12 residues. This sample's time point: sample taken at primary tumor resection. No cell sorting; template was whole RNA from tumor, lung tissue or PBMC. The donor population consisted of approximately 70 patients with untreated, early-stage non-small cell lung cancer.

This specimen was PBMCs, taken at surgery. The receptor was derived from a female donor with early-stage non-small cell lung cancer. This chain connects TRBV28 to TRBJ1-1; 7 bases line up with TRBD1. The CDR3 spells CASRYRGVEAFF. The CDR3 DNA is TGTGCCAGCAGGTACAGGGGAGTGGAAGCTTTCTTT.